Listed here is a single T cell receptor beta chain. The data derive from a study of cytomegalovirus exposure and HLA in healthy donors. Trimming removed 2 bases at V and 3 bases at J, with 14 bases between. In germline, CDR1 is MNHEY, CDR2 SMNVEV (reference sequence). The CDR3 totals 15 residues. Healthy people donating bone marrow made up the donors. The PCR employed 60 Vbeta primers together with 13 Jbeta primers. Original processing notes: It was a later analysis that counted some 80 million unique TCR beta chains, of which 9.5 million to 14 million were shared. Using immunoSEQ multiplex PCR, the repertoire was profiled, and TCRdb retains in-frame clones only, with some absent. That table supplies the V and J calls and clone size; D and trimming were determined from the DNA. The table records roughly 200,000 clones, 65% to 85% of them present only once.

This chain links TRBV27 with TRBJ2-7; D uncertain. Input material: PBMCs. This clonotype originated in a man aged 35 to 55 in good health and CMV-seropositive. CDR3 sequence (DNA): TGTGCCAGCAGTTTACTGTTTGGGCTACACTACGAGCAGTACTTC. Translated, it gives CASSLLFGLHYEQYF.